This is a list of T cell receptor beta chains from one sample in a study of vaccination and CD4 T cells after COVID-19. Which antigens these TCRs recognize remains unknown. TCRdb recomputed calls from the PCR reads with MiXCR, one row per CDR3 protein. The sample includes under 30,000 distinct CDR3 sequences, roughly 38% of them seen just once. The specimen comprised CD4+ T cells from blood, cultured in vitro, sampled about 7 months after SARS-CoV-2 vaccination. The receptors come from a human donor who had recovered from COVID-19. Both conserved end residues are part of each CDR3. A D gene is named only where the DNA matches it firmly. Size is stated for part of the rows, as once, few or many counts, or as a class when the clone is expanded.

TGTGCCAGCAGCGCATCCGGGCCCGCAGGAGATACGCAGTATTTT | CASSASGPAGDTQYF | NA | TRBJ2-3 | few | 15 | TRBV7-3
TGCAGCAAAGTCGGGGCCCAAGAGACCCAGTACTTC | CSKVGAQETQYF | NA | TRBJ2-5 | NA | 12 | TRBV29-1
TGTGCCAGTAGGCCGGGACTAGCGGGCCAAGAGACCCAGTACTTC | CASRPGLAGQETQYF | TRBD2 | TRBJ2-5 | few | 15 | TRBV19
TGTGCCAGCAGTCTGGACAGGGACTATGGCTACACCTTC | CASSLDRDYGYTF | TRBD1 | TRBJ1-2 | NA | 13 | TRBV12-3/TRBV12-4
TGTGCCAGCAGCGCATTAGGACAGAGCACAGATACGCAGTATTTT | CASSALGQSTDTQYF | NA | TRBJ2-3 | few | 15 | TRBV7-9
TGTGCCATCAGTTCCCTTTTAGGGACAGGGACCACCTTC | CAISSLLGTGTTF | TRBD1 | TRBJ1-2 | NA | 13 | TRBV10-3
TGCGCCAGCAGTGACTTAGCGGATACGCAGTATTTT | CASSDLADTQYF | NA | TRBJ2-3 | few | 12 | TRBV10-1
TGTGCCAGCAGCGGCATGCGTGGCTACACCTTC | CASSGMRGYTF | NA | TRBJ1-2 | NA | 11 | TRBV6-2/TRBV6-3
TGTGCCAGCAGTTCAGGGCGGGGCTACACCTTC | CASSSGRGYTF | NA | TRBJ1-2 | few | 11 | TRBV6-5
TGTGCCAGCAGCGTACAGGAGGAGGTCTATGGCTACACCTTC | CASSVQEEVYGYTF | NA | TRBJ1-2 | NA | 14 | TRBV9
TGTGCCACCAGTGATTCCGGCGGGAGTACGTACAATGAGCAGTTCTTC | CATSDSGGSTYNEQFF | TRBD2 | TRBJ2-1 | few | 16 | TRBV24-1
TGTGCCAGCAGCTTAGAAGGTACCTATGGCTACACCTTC | CASSLEGTYGYTF | NA | TRBJ1-2 | NA | 13 | TRBV7-2
TGTGCCAGCAGCAAAGGCCCCCAGCATTTT | CASSKGPQHF | NA | TRBJ1-5 | few | 10 | TRBV21-1
TGTGCCAGCAGCCAACTAGCGGGAGGGAACACCGGGGAGCTGTTTTTT | CASSQLAGGNTGELFF | TRBD2 | TRBJ2-2 | NA | 16 | TRBV7-3
TGTGCCAGCAGCCCAATAAGGGGGACAGGGGCTTTCTATGGCTACACCTTC | CASSPIRGTGAFYGYTF | TRBD1 | TRBJ1-2 | few | 17 | TRBV6-1
TGTGCCAGCTCACCGTCCGGGACAGGGGGATATCAGCCCCAGCATTTT | CASSPSGTGGYQPQHF | TRBD1 | TRBJ1-5 | NA | 16 | TRBV18
TGTGCCAGCAGTTCTCGGGACAGTAGCAATCAGCCCCAGCATTTT | CASSSRDSSNQPQHF | TRBD1 | TRBJ1-5 | few | 15 | TRBV27
TGTGCCAGCAGTGAATACTGGCGTTCGGGGTACGAGCAGTACTTC | CASSEYWRSGYEQYF | NA | TRBJ2-7 | NA | 15 | TRBV6-1
TGCAGTGCCCTACCTAGCGGGAGGGAATACAATGAGCAGTTCTTC | CSALPSGREYNEQFF | TRBD2 | TRBJ2-1 | few | 15 | TRBV20-1
TGTGCCAGCAGTTTCCCAGGGATGGACTATGGCTACACCTTC | CASSFPGMDYGYTF | NA | TRBJ1-2 | NA | 14 | TRBV6-5
TGTGCCAGCAGCTTAGACCAGAACACTGAAGCTTTCTTT | CASSLDQNTEAFF | NA | TRBJ1-1 | few | 13 | TRBV7-9
TGTGCCAGCAGCTTAGCAGGGGCTGACTACGAGCAGTACTTC | CASSLAGADYEQYF | NA | TRBJ2-7 | NA | 14 | TRBV7-9
TGTGCCAGCAGTCCCGCCGGGACCCCTTCCCAGTTCTTC | CASSPAGTPSQFF | NA | TRBJ2-1 | few | 13 | TRBV6-1
TGTGTCAGCAGCTTGGCAGGGATCAACACTGAAGCTTTCTTT | CVSSLAGINTEAFF | NA | TRBJ1-1 | NA | 14 | TRBV5-4
TGTGCCAGCAGGAGGCAGGGGGCCTCCTACGAGCAGTACTTC | CASRRQGASYEQYF | TRBD1 | TRBJ2-7 | NA | 14 | TRBV27
TGTGCCACGACGACCGACAGGATCAATCAGCCCCAGCATTTT | CATTTDRINQPQHF | NA | TRBJ1-5 | few | 14 | TRBV10-3
TGCGCCAGCAGCCGCTCGGGACAGTTCCCCTATGGCTACACCTTC | CASSRSGQFPYGYTF | TRBD1 | TRBJ1-2 | few | 15 | TRBV5-1
TGTGCCATCAGTGAGTTTAGCGGGAGTGGTGAGCAGTTCTTC | CAISEFSGSGEQFF | TRBD2 | TRBJ2-1 | NA | 14 | TRBV10-3
TGTGCCAGCTCAGCCGACAGGGTTCCGAACACTGAAGCTTTCTTT | CASSADRVPNTEAFF | TRBD1 | TRBJ1-1 | once | 15 | TRBV18
TGTGCCAGCAGTTTCACAGGGCCCTATGGCTACACCTTC | CASSFTGPYGYTF | NA | TRBJ1-2 | medium-sized | 13 | TRBV28
TGCGCCAGCAGCGACGGACAGGGGTTAATGGAGACCCAGTACTTC | CASSDGQGLMETQYF | TRBD1 | TRBJ2-5 | few | 15 | TRBV5-1
TGTGCCAGCAGCTTAGGTGTAGGGAGCTCCTACAATGAGCAGTTCTTC | CASSLGVGSSYNEQFF | NA | TRBJ2-1 | few | 16 | TRBV7-2
TGTGCCAGCAGCTTAGCAGGGGGTCTGAATCAGCCCCAGCATTTT | CASSLAGGLNQPQHF | NA | TRBJ1-5 | NA | 15 | TRBV7-8
TGTGCCAGCTCCTTAGGGGTCACAGAGAGCGAGCAGTTCTTC | CASSLGVTESEQFF | NA | TRBJ2-1 | NA | 14 | TRBV19
TGCAGTACCTGGCCCTTACGCGGCAATCAGCCCCAGCATTTT | CSTWPLRGNQPQHF | NA | TRBJ1-5 | NA | 14 | TRBV20-1
TGTGCCACCAGTGGAGGGACAGGGGATAATCAGCCCCAGCATTTT | CATSGGTGDNQPQHF | TRBD1 | TRBJ1-5 | few | 15 | TRBV24-1
TGCGCCAGCAGTGGTAGCGGGAGAAGTCAAGAGACCCAGTACTTC | CASSGSGRSQETQYF | TRBD2 | TRBJ2-5 | NA | 15 | TRBV10-1
TGTGCCAGCAGCAGAAGTCGACTAGCGGGACGCACAGATACGCAGTATTTT | CASSRSRLAGRTDTQYF | NA | TRBJ2-3 | NA | 17 | TRBV21-1
TGTGCCAGCAGCTTAGATCGGGCCTCTGGGGCCAACGTCCTGACTTTC | CASSLDRASGANVLTF | NA | TRBJ2-6 | few | 16 | TRBV7-3
TGTGCCAGCACCCCGGGCCCCTCGGATACGCAGTATTTT | CASTPGPSDTQYF | NA | TRBJ2-3 | NA | 13 | TRBV28
TGTGCCAGCAGCTACCAGACAGGGGGAGCGGATGAGCAGTTCTTC | CASSYQTGGADEQFF | TRBD1 | TRBJ2-1 | few | 15 | TRBV7-9